This entry describes one T cell receptor beta chain. Its matching antigen is unknown. This CDR3 spans 16 amino acids. The V gene lost 5 bases and the J gene lost 0 bases, with 14 bases spanning the gap. Germline CDR1 is SGHTA and CDR2 is FQGTGA. The record originates from a study of T cells in localized non-small cell lung cancer. Produced via immunoSEQ multiplex PCR; TCRdb's table is partial and in-frame only. Seen here are 40,000 or so clones, approximately 86% observed once, and the top ten hold 5% to 7%. Study-level results: Uninvolved adjacent lung had more T cell clonality than any other tissue, topping tumor.

The V gene is TRBV7-3, the J gene TRBJ1-3; no definite D call. The material was peripheral blood, obtained before any cancer treatment. The sequence came from a man between 40 and 75 years old with stage I lung adenocarcinoma. The CDR3 bases are TGTGCCAGCAGCACTATAGAGGCCCTCTCTGGAAACACCATATATTTT. Amino acid sequence: CASSTIEALSGNTIYF.